Reported below is one T cell receptor beta chain. The data are from a study of control samples from healthy donors and cancer patients. Clones were sequenced by immunoSEQ multiplex PCR, and TCRdb holds only the in-frame ones, with some missing. In the table there are about 220,000 clones, around 94% of which are singletons. Germline V gene lookup returns CDR1 LGHNA and CDR2 YNFKEQ. Trimming removed 0 bases at V and 6 bases at J, with 12 bases between. The CDR3 is 15 residues long. This clonotype was obtained from a man aged 45 to 65 in good health. The sample consisted of blood. This chain uses TRBV4-2 with TRBJ1-5, with D maybe TRBD1 (5 bases). CDR3 DNA sequence: TGTGCCAGCAGCCAAGACTTAGGGGCGGGTCAGCCCCAGCATTTT. Translation: CASSQDLGAGQPQHF.